This entry is about one T cell receptor beta chain. The target antigen is unknown. The V gene lost 3 bases and the J gene lost 3 bases, with 12 bases spanning the gap. The CDR3 is made up of 14 amino acids. The germline V gene has CDR1 SGHTA and CDR2 FQGNSA. TCRdb processed the reads anew with MiXCR; each CDR3 protein has one entry. This sample has 570,000 or so distinct CDR3 sequences, with about 39% found just once. The data belong to a study of T cell repertoires in cytomegalovirus infection. Study overall: Used in the study were CMV epitopes, some recently identified and HLA-C-restricted, others well-studied and HLA-B-restricted. Based on public TCR beta signatures, there were indications of CMV infection and of a matching HLA type.

Study-level results: The ex vivo response showed dominance by HLA-C-restricted CMV-specific TCR beta clonotypes.

The sample here was cultured PBMCs, taken from culture after CMV antigen stimulation. The chain has TRBV7-2 and TRBJ2-7; D not resolved. This receptor was identified in a human donor in good health (CMV status not recorded). Some clones in this sample may be carry-over from other donors' samples. DNA of the CDR3: TGTGCCAGCAGCTTTGGTCCAGAGCGCTACGAGCAGTACTTC. It translates to CASSFGPERYEQYF. Variable domain in full (rest from reference TRBV7-2 and TRBJ2-7): GAGVSQSPSNKVTEKGKDVELRCDPISGHTALYWYRQSLGQGLEFLIYFQGNSAPDKSGLPSDRFSAERTGGSVSTLTIQRTQQEDSAVYLCASSFGPERYEQYFGPGTRLTVT.